Listed below are T cell receptor beta chains from one sample, sequenced in a study of T cells of healthy individuals. TCRdb itself ran the 5' RACE reads through MiXCR, one entry per CDR3 protein. The sample contains about 100,000 distinct CDR3 sequences, around 17% of which appear only once. All receptors derive from a human donor in good health. Both conserved end residues are part of each CDR3. The D gene is left open where the match is weak. The listing skips clone size in some rows; elsewhere it reads once, few, many or a size class.

D: .
V: TRBV9
J: TRBJ2-2
size: .
CDR3: CASSPTRASGELFF
DNA: TGTGCCAGCAGCCCGACTAGGGCGAGCGGGGAGCTGTTTTTT

D: .
V: TRBV10-3
J: TRBJ2-3
size: .
CDR3: CAISASGADTQYF
DNA: TGTGCCATCAGTGCTTCGGGGGCAGATACGCAGTATTTT

D: TRBD2
V: TRBV18
J: TRBJ2-1
size: many
CDR3: CASSPGTSEGEQFF
DNA: TGTGCCAGCTCACCGGGGACTAGCGAGGGTGAGCAGTTCTTC

D: .
V: TRBV12-3/TRBV12-4
J: TRBJ2-1
size: few
CDR3: CASSLRRAYNEQFF
DNA: TGTGCCAGCAGTTTGCGTCGCGCCTACAATGAGCAGTTCTTC

D: .
V: TRBV29-1
J: TRBJ2-7
size: .
CDR3: CSVTGSPYEQYF
DNA: TGCAGCGTTACAGGTTCCCCCTACGAGCAGTACTTC

D: TRBD1
V: TRBV7-9
J: TRBJ2-7
size: few
CDR3: CASSLVDRGGEQYF
DNA: TGTGCCAGCAGCTTAGTAGACAGGGGAGGCGAGCAGTACTTC

D: .
V: TRBV12-3/TRBV12-4
J: TRBJ2-3
size: .
CDR3: CASSSSLRDTQYF
DNA: TGTGCCAGCAGCTCATCCCTGAGAGATACGCAGTATTTT

D: TRBD1
V: TRBV6-7
J: TRBJ1-5
size: many
CDR3: CARRQGGELGNQPQHF
DNA: TGTGCCCGCAGACAGGGTGGGGAGCTGGGCAATCAGCCCCAGCATTTT

D: .
V: TRBV7-9
J: TRBJ1-1
size: .
CDR3: CASSASGNTEAFF
DNA: TGTGCCAGCAGCGCCAGTGGAAACACTGAAGCTTTCTTT

D: TRBD1
V: TRBV4-3
J: TRBJ2-6
size: few
CDR3: CASSQVRGGEGANVLTF
DNA: TGCGCCAGCAGCCAAGTACGAGGGGGCGAGGGGGCCAACGTCCTGACTTTC

D: TRBD2
V: TRBV6-2/TRBV6-3
J: TRBJ2-3
size: .
CDR3: CASSYLGAGEISSTDTQYF
DNA: TGTGCCAGCAGTTACTTGGGAGCGGGAGAGATTTCAAGCACAGATACGCAGTATTTT

D: .
V: TRBV7-2
J: TRBJ1-1
size: .
CDR3: CASSPDRTNTEAFF
DNA: TGTGCCAGCAGCCCCGACAGAACGAACACTGAAGCTTTCTTT

D: .
V: TRBV7-9
J: TRBJ1-2
size: many
CDR3: CASSLGQGGGYTF
DNA: TGTGCCAGCAGTCTTGGGCAGGGTGGAGGCTACACCTTC

D: TRBD2
V: TRBV28
J: TRBJ2-7
size: few
CDR3: CASRSGTSGGYEQYF
DNA: TGTGCCAGCAGAAGTGGGACTAGCGGGGGCTACGAGCAGTACTTC

D: TRBD2
V: TRBV29-1
J: TRBJ2-1
size: many
CDR3: CSHPGGRLLAGEQFF
DNA: TGCAGCCACCCCGGGGGGAGGCTACTAGCGGGGGAGCAGTTCTTC

D: TRBD2
V: TRBV6-5
J: TRBJ2-3
size: few
CDR3: CASGGDTDTQYF
DNA: TGTGCCAGCGGGGGGGACACAGATACGCAGTATTTT

D: .
V: TRBV27
J: TRBJ1-4
size: .
CDR3: CASSYSGTGEKLFF
DNA: TGTGCCAGCAGTTACTCCGGAACTGGTGAAAAACTGTTTTTT

D: TRBD1
V: TRBV4-3
J: TRBJ1-6
size: .
CDR3: CASSKRTGGTGIPPLHF
DNA: TGCGCCAGCAGCAAGAGAACAGGCGGGACAGGGATACCACCCCTCCACTTT

D: .
V: TRBV7-2
J: TRBJ2-1
size: few
CDR3: CASSATGTGYNEQFF
DNA: TGTGCCAGCTCCGCCACCGGGACTGGCTACAATGAGCAGTTCTTC

D: .
V: TRBV5-1
J: TRBJ2-5
size: few
CDR3: CASSLVLQQETQYF
DNA: TGCGCCAGCAGCTTGGTATTACAGCAAGAGACCCAGTACTTC

D: .
V: TRBV29-1
J: TRBJ1-6
size: .
CDR3: CSDPPDGTNSPLHF
DNA: TGCAGCGACCCACCCGACGGAACCAATTCACCCCTCCACTTT

D: TRBD2
V: TRBV7-2
J: TRBJ2-2
size: many
CDR3: CASSRLAGGELFF
DNA: TGTGCCAGCAGCCGACTAGCGGGGGGGGAGCTGTTTTTT

D: TRBD1
V: TRBV5-1
J: TRBJ1-2
size: few
CDR3: CASSSDRRTDGYTF
DNA: TGCGCCAGCAGCTCGGACAGGCGTACCGATGGCTACACCTTC

D: .
V: TRBV5-1
J: TRBJ2-5
size: .
CDR3: CASSLEWLGETQYF
DNA: TGCGCCAGCAGCTTGGAGTGGCTGGGGGAGACCCAGTACTTC

D: .
V: TRBV10-3
J: TRBJ2-3
size: few
CDR3: CAISGGDPADTQYF
DNA: TGTGCCATCAGTGGAGGGGACCCGGCAGATACGCAGTATTTT

D: .
V: TRBV9
J: TRBJ2-2
size: few
CDR3: CASSLGQGREAGELFF
DNA: TGTGCCAGCAGCCTAGGACAGGGCCGGGAGGCCGGGGAGCTGTTTTTT